The clone carrying this TCR beta chain was counted between two and nine times. The target antigen is unknown. The data belong to a study of cytomegalovirus exposure and HLA in healthy donors. Study-level findings and limits: The study recorded 160 or so TCR beta chains that were cytomegalovirus-associated.

The V gene end was trimmed by 3 bases and the J gene end by 0 bases; junction bases not matched to a gene: 2. Germline V gives CDR1 SGHTA, CDR2 FQGTGA. The CDR3 length is 16 residues. This PCR relied on a set of 60 Vbeta primers and 13 Jbeta primers. TCRdb keeps only in-frame clones here, not all; method: immunoSEQ multiplex PCR. This table holds about 85,000 clones, over 50% found once. The sequence was obtained from a young man in good health and CMV-seronegative. The chain carries TRBV7-3 and TRBJ2-2; 9 bases are a match to TRBD2. The sequenced sample consisted of PBMCs. Here the CDR3 reads CASSFRTSANTGELFF. CDR3 nucleotides: TGTGCCAGCAGCTTCAGGACTAGCGCGAACACCGGGGAGCTGTTTTTT.